These 22 T cell receptor beta chains originate from one sample sequenced in a study of shared clonotypes between healthy human individuals. Profiling relied on immunoSEQ multiplex PCR, and the TCRdb table lists in-frame clones only, not all of them. The data contain over 950,000 clones, 70% to 80% of them singletons. Sample: memory CD4+ T cells from PBMCs. Subset defined: CD45RA-negative fraction. The receptors here all came from a man in his late teens or twenties in good health. Some clones in this sample may be carry-over from other donors' samples.

The table lists this clone with a few counts. V and J are TRBV5-4 and TRBJ1-1; TRBD1 aligns across 7 bases. Germline CDR1 and CDR2: SGHNT and YYREEE (reference sequence). V was pared by 0 bases and J by 0 bases, with 2 bases of the junction left unmatched. The CDR3 spans 15 residues. Here the CDR3 DNA reads TGTGCCAGCAGCTTGGGACAGGGAATGAACACTGAAGCTTTCTTT. This gives the protein CASSLGQGMNTEAFF.

This chain connects TRBV5-1 to TRBJ2-3; D gene ambiguous. Trimming pared 0 bases from V and 0 bases from J, leaving 5 bases between. Per the germline V gene, CDR1 is SGHRS and CDR2 is YFSETQ. This CDR3 region has 14 residues. CDR3 bases: TGCGCCAGCAGCTTGGGCCATAGCACAGATACGCAGTATTTT. Translated, it gives CASSLGHSTDTQYF.

J is TRBJ1-2 and V is TRBV28; no clear D. From germline, CDR1 is MDHEN and CDR2 SYDVKM. This CDR3 spans 12 amino acids. Trimming removed 4 bases from V and 8 bases from J, with 11 bases in between. The DNA of the CDR3 is TGTGCCAGCAGTTCACGATACAGCGGCTACACCTTC. It is translated as CASSSRYSGYTF.

The chain uses TRBV28 and TRBJ1-5, with D possibly TRBD1 on 6 matching bases. There are 16 residues in the CDR3. Germline V gives CDR1 MDHEN, CDR2 SYDVKM. V was clipped by 4 bases and J by 9 bases, with 22 bases between them. Here the CDR3 reads CASSYAGTRQEAPQHF. CDR3 DNA sequence: TGTGCCAGCAGTTACGCCGGGACACGTCAAGAAGCGCCCCAGCATTTT.

The chain uses TRBV6-1 and TRBJ1-4; the D gene is possibly TRBD1 (5 bases). From germline, CDR1 is MNHNS and CDR2 SASEGT. The CDR3 is 15 amino acids. The V and J ends lost 7 bases and 7 bases respectively, with 19 bases between them. CDR3 region: CASNTAAGRGEKLFF. CDR3 sequence (DNA): TGTGCCAGCAACACTGCTGCAGGGAGGGGTGAAAAACTGTTTTTT.

The chain couples TRBV2 to TRBJ1-2; 10 bases line up with TRBD1. CDR1 is SNHLY and CDR2 is FYNNEI in the germline V gene. The CDR3 consists of 14 residues. The trim removed 4 bases at V and 8 bases at J, leaving 7 bases unmatched. The CDR3 loop is CASSGAGTGVGYTF. The CDR3 region has the DNA TGTGCCAGCAGTGGGGCCGGGACAGGGGTAGGCTACACCTTC.

Comments on this clone: The conserved phenylalanine or tryptophan is not found at the CDR3 terminus, so this likely reflects a read error. The limits of the CDR3 on the DNA are not certain, so only TCRdb's listed CDR3 is given. J is TRBJ2-7 and V is TRBV5-6; the table's D call, TRBD2, was not checked against the DNA. In germline, CDR1 is SGHDT, CDR2 YYEEEE. The CDR3 has 13 residues if both end residues are counted. The CDR3 loop reads CASSRGLAGGFQI.

The chain uses TRBV5-4 and TRBJ2-3, with D perhaps TRBD1 or TRBD2 (6 bases each). CDR1 and CDR2 from the germline V gene are SGHNT and YYREEE (reference sequence). The ends were cut back, 2 bases at V and 6 bases at J, with 13 bases in the middle. This CDR3 is 14 amino acids long. The CDR3 bases are TGTGCCAGCAGCTTTAACCGGGGGCAGGATACGCAGTATTTT. It encodes CASSFNRGQDTQYF.

As for this clone: The sample contains more than one DNA sequence encoding this CDR3. This sequence joins TRBV28 and TRBJ2-2; TRBD2 aligns across 8 bases. V dropped 3 bases and J dropped 5; count of bases not matched to a gene: 5. The CDR3 extends over 15 amino acids. Germline V lookup: CDR1 MDHEN, CDR2 SYDVKM. This chain's CDR3 is CASSFREGGTGELFF. The DNA for the CDR3 is TGTGCCAGCAGTTTTCGGGAGGGAGGGACCGGGGAGCTGTTTTTT.

CDR3 DNA: TGCGCCAGCAGCCAAGTGTGGACTAGCGGGACTACCTACTACGAGCAGTACTTC. This sequence encodes CASSQVWTSGTTYYEQYF. The chain is built from TRBV4-1 and TRBJ2-7; 12 bases map to TRBD2. V dropped 1 base and J dropped 3; count of bases not matched to a gene: 10. This CDR3 is built from 18 residues. Germline V gene lookup returns CDR1 MGHRA and CDR2 YSYEKL.

This rearrangement joins TRBV5-1 to TRBJ1-1, with a possible D match to TRBD1 (6 bases). The CDR3 has 16 amino acids. The germline gives CDR1 SGHRS, CDR2 YFSETQ. V was cut by 0 bases and J by 5 bases, with 17 bases left in between. In DNA form, the CDR3 reads TGCGCCAGCAGCTTGGAGCCAGGGGTGGGGAGAACTGAAGCTTTCTTT. Encoded protein: CASSLEPGVGRTEAFF.

This clone is a singleton in its sample. V gene TRBV7-2 combines with J gene TRBJ2-7; TRBD2 matches at 11 bases. The CDR3 is 13 amino acids. V was clipped by 6 bases and J by 7 bases; unmatched bases: 5. Looked up from germline, CDR1 is SGHTA and CDR2 is FQGNSA. CDR3 loop: CASSIAGGREQYF. The CDR3 nucleotides are TGTGCCAGCAGTATAGCGGGAGGGAGGGAGCAGTACTTC.

This chain links TRBV19 with TRBJ2-3; possible D gene TRBD2, 6 bases. CDR3 length: 14 amino acids. Germline lookup yields CDR1 LNHDA and CDR2 SQIVND (reference sequence). V lost 8 bases to trimming and J lost 4 bases, with 16 bases between them. CDR3 sequence reads: CASRLSGAPDTQYF. The CDR3 DNA sequence: TGTGCCAGTCGTTTGTCGGGAGCCCCAGATACGCAGTATTTT.

The chain uses TRBV9 and TRBJ2-1; TRBD2 is a possible D gene (6 bases). CDR3 length equals 16 residues. From germline, CDR1 is SGDLS and CDR2 YYNGEE. Trimming took off 1 base at V and 5 bases at J, with 16 bases between the two ends. For the CDR3, the DNA is TGTGCCAGCAGCGTATGGGGTGGAGCGGGCAACAATGAGCAGTTCTTC. Its protein is CASSVWGGAGNNEQFF.

The genes are TRBV18 and TRBJ2-1; TRBD1 agrees at 8 bases. Germline loops: CDR1 KGHSH, CDR2 LQKENI. V lost 2 bases to trimming and J lost 2 bases; unmatched junction nucleotides: 2. The CDR3 contains 15 residues. The CDR3 spells CASSPGDRPYNEQFF. In DNA, the CDR3 is TGTGCCAGCTCACCAGGGGACAGGCCCTACAATGAGCAGTTCTTC.

This chain joins TRBV6-1 and TRBJ1-1; a possible D gene is TRBD1 (6 bases). V was trimmed by 7 bases and J by 1 base, leaving 13 bases between them. The CDR3 spans 14 residues. Per the germline V gene, CDR1 is MNHNS and CDR2 is SASEGT. The CDR3 region has the DNA TGTGCCAGCACCCTTTCCAGGGGGAACACTGAAGCTTTCTTT. It translates to CASTLSRGNTEAFF.

This clone was picked up many times. The V call is TRBV7-3, the J call TRBJ2-1; perhaps TRBD1 as D (6 bases). Per the germline V gene, CDR1 is SGHTA and CDR2 is FQGTGA. V was trimmed by 2 bases and J by 5 bases, leaving 16 bases between them. The CDR3 is made up of 16 amino acids. CDR3 in amino acids: CASSLEQGRTDNEQFF. For the CDR3, the DNA is TGTGCCAGCAGCTTAGAACAGGGACGGACAGACAATGAGCAGTTCTTC.

The J gene is TRBJ1-2, the V gene TRBV6-6; D is uncertain. CDR3 length: 14 residues. Germline CDR1 reads MNHNY; CDR2 reads SVGAGI (reference sequence). Trimming took off 8 bases at V and 3 bases at J, with 16 bases between the two ends. The DNA for the CDR3 is TGTGCCAGCGCCTTTAATAGGTGGGACTATGGCTACACCTTC. The encoded protein is CASAFNRWDYGYTF.

This chain links TRBV2 with TRBJ2-7; 8 bases fit TRBD1. V was clipped by 5 bases and J by 5 bases; unmatched bases: 8. The germline V gene encodes CDR1 SNHLY and CDR2 FYNNEI. The CDR3 sequence is 14 residues long. In DNA form, the CDR3 reads TGTGCCAGCAGTTACGACAGGGGAGTCCACGAGCAGTACTTC. It encodes CASSYDRGVHEQYF.

The CDR3 DNA reads as TGTGCCAGCAGCCGACAGGCCGGAGGCTACGAGCAGTACTTC. Translated, it gives CASSRQAGGYEQYF. The genes are TRBV5-4 and TRBJ2-7; maybe TRBD1 (6 bases). The CDR3 has 14 residues. V lost 4 bases and J lost 3, with 14 bases in between. Germline V gene data show CDR1 as SGHNT and CDR2 as YYREEE (reference sequence). The full variable domain, with the rest looked up from reference TRBV5-4 and TRBJ2-7, is ETGVTQSPTHLIKTRGQQVTLRCSSQSGHNTVSWYQQALGQGPQFIFQYYREEENGRGNFPPRFSGLQFPNYSSELNVNALELDDSALYLCASSRQAGGYEQYFGPGTRLTVT.

The rearrangement joins TRBV11-2 to TRBJ2-5; 7 bases match TRBD1. Trimming at V came to 4 bases and at J to 2 bases, leaving 7 bases not matched to a gene. The CDR3 consists of 15 residues. CDR1 and CDR2 (germline): SGHAT, FQNNGV. The CDR3 loop is CASSSRTGPQETQYF. The CDR3 DNA sequence: TGTGCCAGCAGCTCAAGGACAGGACCACAAGAGACCCAGTACTTC.

V and J are TRBV11-2 and TRBJ2-7; D assignment may be TRBD1 or TRBD2 (5 bases each). Trimming removed 4 bases at V and 6 bases at J, with 7 bases between. The CDR3 spans 11 residues. CDR1 is SGHAT, CDR2 FQNNGV, per germline. The CDR3 DNA reads TGTGCCAGCAGCTGGGGACCCGAGCAGTACTTC. Encoded protein: CASSWGPEQYF.